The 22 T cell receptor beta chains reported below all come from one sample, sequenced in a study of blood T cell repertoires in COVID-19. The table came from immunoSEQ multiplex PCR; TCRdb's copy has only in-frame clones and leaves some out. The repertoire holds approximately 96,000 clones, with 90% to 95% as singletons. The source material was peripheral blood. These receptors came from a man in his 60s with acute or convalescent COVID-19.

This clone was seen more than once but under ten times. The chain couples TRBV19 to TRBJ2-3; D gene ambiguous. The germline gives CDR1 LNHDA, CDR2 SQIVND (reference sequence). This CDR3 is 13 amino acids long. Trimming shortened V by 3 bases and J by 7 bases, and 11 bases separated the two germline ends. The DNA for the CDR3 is TGTGCCAGTAGTATTGAGGATGTCAATACGCAGTATTTT. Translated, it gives CASSIEDVNTQYF. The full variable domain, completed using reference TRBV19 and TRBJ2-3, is DGGITQSPKYLFRKEGQNVTLSCEQNLNHDAMYWYRQDPGQGLRLIYYSQIVNDFQKGDIAEGYSVSREKKESFPLTVTSAQKNPTAFYLCASSIEDVNTQYFGPGTRLTVL.

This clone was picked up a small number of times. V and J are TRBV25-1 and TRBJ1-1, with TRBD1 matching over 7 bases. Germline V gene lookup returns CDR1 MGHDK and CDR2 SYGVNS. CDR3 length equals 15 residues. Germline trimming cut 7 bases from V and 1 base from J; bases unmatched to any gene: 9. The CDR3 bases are TGTGCCAGCAAAAGCACAGGGGCGACGAACACTGAAGCTTTCTTT. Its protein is CASKSTGATNTEAFF.

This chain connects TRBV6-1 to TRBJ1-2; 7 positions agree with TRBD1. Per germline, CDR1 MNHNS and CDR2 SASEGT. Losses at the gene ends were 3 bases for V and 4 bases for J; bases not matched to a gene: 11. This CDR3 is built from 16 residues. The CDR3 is CASSDYLTGSGYGYTF. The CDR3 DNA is TGTGCCAGCAGTGACTACTTGACAGGGTCCGGCTATGGCTACACCTTC.

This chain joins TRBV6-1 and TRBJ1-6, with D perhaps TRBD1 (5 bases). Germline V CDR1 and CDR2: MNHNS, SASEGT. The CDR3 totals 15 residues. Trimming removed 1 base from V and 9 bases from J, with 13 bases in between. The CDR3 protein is CASSEGGGVSSPLHF. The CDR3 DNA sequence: TGTGCCAGCAGTGAAGGGGGCGGGGTGAGTTCACCCCTCCACTTT.

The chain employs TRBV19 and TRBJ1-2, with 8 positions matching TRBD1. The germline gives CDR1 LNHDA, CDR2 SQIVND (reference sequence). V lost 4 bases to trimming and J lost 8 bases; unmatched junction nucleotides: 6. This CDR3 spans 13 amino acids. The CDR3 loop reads CASSRTGIEGYTF. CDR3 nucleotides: TGTGCCAGTAGTAGGACAGGGATCGAAGGCTACACCTTC.

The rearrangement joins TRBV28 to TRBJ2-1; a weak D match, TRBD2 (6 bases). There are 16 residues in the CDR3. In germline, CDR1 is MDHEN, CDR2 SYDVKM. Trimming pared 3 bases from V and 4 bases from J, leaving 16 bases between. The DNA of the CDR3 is TGTGCCAGCAGTTTTGAAAGAGCGGGTCTGTACAATGAGCAGTTCTTC. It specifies CASSFERAGLYNEQFF.

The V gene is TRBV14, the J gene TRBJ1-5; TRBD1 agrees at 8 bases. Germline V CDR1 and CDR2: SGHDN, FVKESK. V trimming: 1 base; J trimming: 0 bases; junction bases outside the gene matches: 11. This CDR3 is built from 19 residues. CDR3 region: CASSQGHGTGLYSNQPQHF. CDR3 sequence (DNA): TGTGCCAGCAGCCAAGGTCACGGGACAGGCCTTTATAGCAATCAGCCCCAGCATTTT.

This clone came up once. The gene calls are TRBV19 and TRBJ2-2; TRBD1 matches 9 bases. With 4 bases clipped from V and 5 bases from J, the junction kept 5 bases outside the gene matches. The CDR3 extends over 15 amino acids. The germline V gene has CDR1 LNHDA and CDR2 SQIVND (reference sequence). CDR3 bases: TGTGCCAGTAGTAGGGGGACAGGGCGGACCGGGGAGCTGTTTTTT. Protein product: CASSRGTGRTGELFF.

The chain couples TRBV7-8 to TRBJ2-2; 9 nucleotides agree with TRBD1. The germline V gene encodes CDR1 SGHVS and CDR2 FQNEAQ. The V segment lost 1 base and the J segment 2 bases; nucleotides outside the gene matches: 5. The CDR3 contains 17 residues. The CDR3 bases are TGTGCCAGCAGCTTAGGGACAGGGGCTATTAACACCGGGGAGCTGTTTTTT. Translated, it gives CASSLGTGAINTGELFF.

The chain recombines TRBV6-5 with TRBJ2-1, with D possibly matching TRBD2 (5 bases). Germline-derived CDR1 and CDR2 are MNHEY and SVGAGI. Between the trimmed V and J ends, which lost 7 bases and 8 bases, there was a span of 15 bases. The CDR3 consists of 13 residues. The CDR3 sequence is CASKADARDEQFF. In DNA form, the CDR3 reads TGTGCCAGCAAAGCGGATGCTAGGGATGAGCAGTTCTTC.

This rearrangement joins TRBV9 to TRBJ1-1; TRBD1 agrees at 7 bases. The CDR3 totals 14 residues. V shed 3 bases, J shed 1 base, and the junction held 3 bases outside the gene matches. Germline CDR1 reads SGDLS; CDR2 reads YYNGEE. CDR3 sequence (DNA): TGTGCCAGCAGCGCAGACAGGGAGAACACTGAAGCTTTCTTT. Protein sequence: CASSADRENTEAFF.

CDR3 DNA: TGTGCCAGCAGTTTAGGGGGGACAGACCTCTATAATTCACCCCTCCACTTT. Amino acids: CASSLGGTDLYNSPLHF. The chain uses TRBV28 and TRBJ1-6; 7 positions match TRBD1. After removal of 2 bases from V and 3 bases from J, the junction contained 7 bases not matched to a gene. The CDR3 covers 17 residues. Per the germline V gene, CDR1 is MDHEN and CDR2 is SYDVKM.

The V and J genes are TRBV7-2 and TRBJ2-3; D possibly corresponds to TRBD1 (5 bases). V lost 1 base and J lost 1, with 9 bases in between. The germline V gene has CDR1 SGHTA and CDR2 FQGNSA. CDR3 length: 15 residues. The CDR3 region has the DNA TGTGCCAGCAGCTTAGTCCAGGGCCGCACAGATACGCAGTATTTT. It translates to CASSLVQGRTDTQYF.

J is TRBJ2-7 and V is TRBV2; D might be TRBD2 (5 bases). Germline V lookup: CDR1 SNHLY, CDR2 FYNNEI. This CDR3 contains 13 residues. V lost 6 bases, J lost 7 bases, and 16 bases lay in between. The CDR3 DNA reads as TGTGCCAGCAGACGGACGCTAACGGGGGAGCAGTACTTC. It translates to CASRRTLTGEQYF.

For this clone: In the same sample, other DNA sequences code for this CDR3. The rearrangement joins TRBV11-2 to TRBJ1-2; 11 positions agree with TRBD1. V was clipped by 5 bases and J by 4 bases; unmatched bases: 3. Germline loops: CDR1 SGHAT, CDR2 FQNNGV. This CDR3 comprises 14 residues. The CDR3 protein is CASSRGTGGYGYTF. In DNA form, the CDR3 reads TGTGCCAGCAGCCGGGGGACAGGGGGCTATGGCTACACCTTC.

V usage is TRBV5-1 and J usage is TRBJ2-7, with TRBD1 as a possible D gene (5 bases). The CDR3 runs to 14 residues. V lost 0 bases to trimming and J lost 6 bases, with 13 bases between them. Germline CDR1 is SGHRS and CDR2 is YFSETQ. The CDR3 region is CASSLANQGGEQYF. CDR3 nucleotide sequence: TGCGCCAGCAGCTTGGCCAATCAGGGTGGCGAGCAGTACTTC.

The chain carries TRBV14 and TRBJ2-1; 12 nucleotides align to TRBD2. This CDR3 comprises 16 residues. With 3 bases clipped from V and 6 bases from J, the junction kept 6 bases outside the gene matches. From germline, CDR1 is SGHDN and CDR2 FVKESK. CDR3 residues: CASSQPLAGGANEQFF. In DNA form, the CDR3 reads TGTGCCAGCAGCCAGCCACTAGCGGGAGGCGCCAATGAGCAGTTCTTC.

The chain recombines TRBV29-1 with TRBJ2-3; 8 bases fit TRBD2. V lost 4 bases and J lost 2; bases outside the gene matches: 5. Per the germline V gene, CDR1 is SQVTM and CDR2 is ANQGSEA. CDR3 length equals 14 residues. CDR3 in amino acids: CSVVGSGTTDTQYF. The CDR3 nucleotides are TGCAGCGTTGTGGGTAGCGGGACCACAGATACGCAGTATTTT.

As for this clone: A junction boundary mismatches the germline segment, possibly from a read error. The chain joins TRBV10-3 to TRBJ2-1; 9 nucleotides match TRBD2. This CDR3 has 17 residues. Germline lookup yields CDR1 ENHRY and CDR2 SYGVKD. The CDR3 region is CAISETSGRSSYNEQFF. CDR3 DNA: TGTGCTATCAGTGAGACGAGCGGGAGGAGCTCCTACAATGAGCAGTTCTTC.

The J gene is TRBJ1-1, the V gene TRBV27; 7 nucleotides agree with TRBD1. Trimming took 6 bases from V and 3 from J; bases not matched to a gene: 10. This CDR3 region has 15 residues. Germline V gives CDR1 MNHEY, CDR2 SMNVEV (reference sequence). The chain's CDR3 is CASRQITQGDTEAFF. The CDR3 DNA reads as TGTGCCAGCAGACAAATTACCCAGGGGGACACTGAAGCTTTCTTT.

The CDR3 nucleotides read TGTGCCAGCAGCTTAATGGGGGACAGCCCCAATGAGCAGTTCTTC. Its protein product is CASSLMGDSPNEQFF. This chain links TRBV7-3 with TRBJ2-1; 7 nucleotides agree with TRBD1. Per the germline V gene, CDR1 is SGHTA and CDR2 is FQGTGA. V lost 1 base to trimming and J lost 6 bases; unmatched junction nucleotides: 6. The CDR3 has 15 residues.

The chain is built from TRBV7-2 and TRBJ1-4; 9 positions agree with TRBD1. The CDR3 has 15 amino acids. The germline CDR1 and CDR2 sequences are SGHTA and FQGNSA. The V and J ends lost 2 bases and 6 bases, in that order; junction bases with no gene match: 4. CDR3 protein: CASSLRTGVDEKLFF. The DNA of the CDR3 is TGTGCCAGCAGCTTAAGGACAGGGGTGGATGAAAAACTGTTTTTT. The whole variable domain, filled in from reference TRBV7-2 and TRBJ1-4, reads GAGVSQSPSNKVTEKGKDVELRCDPISGHTALYWYRQSLGQGLEFLIYFQGNSAPDKSGLPSDRFSAERTGGSVSTLTIQRTQQEDSAVYLCASSLRTGVDEKLFFGSGTQLSVL.